One and the same sample provided the 28 T cell receptor beta chains below, sequenced in a study of T-cell memory formation after mild COVID-19. In TCRdb, the 5' RACE reads were re-called with MiXCR into one record per CDR3 protein. The sample gives around 450,000 distinct CDR3 sequences, 24% of which show up once; 8.5% to 10% is in the top ten. Sequencing was carried out using PBMCs or a T cell subset sorted from them (not recorded which). All receptors come from an adult woman who had mild COVID-19 (a few samples of this study predate the infection). Cell type and time point are not known.

This chain connects TRBV3-1 to TRBJ2-1; 11 bases match TRBD2. After removal of 0 bases from V and 0 bases from J, the junction contained 10 bases not matched to a gene. Germline-derived CDR1 and CDR2 are LGHDT and YNNKEL (reference sequence). The CDR3 covers 20 residues. This chain's CDR3 is CASSQDFRSSGGSSYNEQFF. CDR3 nucleotide sequence: TGTGCCAGCAGCCAAGATTTTAGGTCTAGCGGGGGGAGCTCCTACAATGAGCAGTTCTTC.

The chain employs TRBV7-3 and TRBJ1-1, with a possible D match to TRBD1 (5 bases). V was clipped by 6 bases and J by 10 bases, with 21 bases between them. The CDR3 extends over 14 amino acids. The germline V gene has CDR1 SGHTA and CDR2 FQGTGA. The CDR3 reads CASRERGVSDRAFF. DNA for the CDR3: TGTGCCAGCAGGGAGAGGGGAGTGTCCGACCGAGCTTTCTTT.

This clonotype was seen a few times. The chain is built from TRBV7-9 and TRBJ2-3; D may be TRBD1 or TRBD2 (5 bases each). Trimming removed 5 bases at V and 6 bases at J, with 15 bases between. Germline assignment: CDR1 SEHNR and CDR2 FQNEAQ (reference sequence). There are 14 residues in the CDR3. The CDR3 here is CASSQGPIADTQYF. CDR3 DNA sequence: TGTGCCAGCAGCCAGGGACCAATCGCGGATACGCAGTATTTT. The full variable domain, with the rest looked up from reference TRBV7-9 and TRBJ2-3, is DTGVSQNPRHKITKRGQNVTFRCDPISEHNRLYWYRQTLGQGPEFLTYFQNEAQLEKSRLLSDRFSAERPKGSFSTLEIQRTEQGDSAMYLCASSQGPIADTQYFGPGTRLTVL.

This clonotype was recorded a few times. The chain's CDR3 is CSVGRTGGLETQYF. The CDR3, as DNA: TGCAGCGTTGGGAGGACAGGGGGCCTAGAGACCCAGTACTTC. The chain combines TRBV29-1 with TRBJ2-5; 11 bases align to TRBD1. The CDR3 extends over 14 amino acids. Germline-derived CDR1 and CDR2 are SQVTM and ANQGSEA. The V gene end was trimmed by 4 bases and the J gene end by 4 bases; junction bases not matched to a gene: 5.

Comment on this clonotype: At one end, the junction sequence differs from germline, possibly due to a read error. The V call is TRBV12-3 or TRBV12-4, the J call TRBJ2-3, with TRBD2 as a possible D gene (7 bases). The CDR3 is 13 amino acids. The chain's CDR3 is CASSLGSGGRTHF. Written as DNA, the CDR3 is TGTGCCAGCAGTTTAGGATCCGGGGGGCGTACGCATTTT.

V is TRBV7-2 and J is TRBJ2-5; the match to TRBD1 covers 7 bases. CDR1 is SGHTA and CDR2 is FQGNSA in the germline V gene. CDR3 size: 16 residues. The ends lost 0 bases at V and 5 bases at J; junction bases unmatched: 9. The CDR3 here is CASSLATGRVGETQYF. DNA for the CDR3: TGTGCCAGCAGCTTAGCGACAGGGCGGGTAGGGGAGACCCAGTACTTC.

The chain combines TRBV7-8 with TRBJ2-1, with D possibly being TRBD1 or TRBD2 (7 bases each). The V end lost 4 bases, the J end lost 7 bases, and 17 bases lay between the germline ends. The germline V gene has CDR1 SGHVS and CDR2 FQNEAQ. The CDR3 runs to 15 residues. CDR3 loop: CASSSPGGGGNEQFF. CDR3 DNA: TGTGCCAGCAGCTCCCCAGGGGGGGGTGGGAATGAGCAGTTCTTC.

This sequence joins TRBV3-1 and TRBJ1-6, with D possibly TRBD1 on 5 matching bases. CDR1 is LGHDT and CDR2 is YNNKEL in the germline V gene (reference sequence). This CDR3 comprises 16 residues. Deletions cut 4 bases from V and 14 bases from J, with 24 bases between. CDR3 region: CASSPWGENENLALHF. The DNA of the CDR3 is TGTGCCAGCAGCCCCTGGGGGGAGAACGAAAATTTGGCCCTCCACTTT.

CDR3 DNA sequence: TGTGCCAGCAGCCCTGACACCACTGGGGCCAACGTCCTGACTTTC. This codes for CASSPDTTGANVLTF. This chain uses TRBV7-6 with TRBJ2-6, with D unclear. The CDR3 has 15 residues. Trimming pared 5 bases from V and 2 bases from J, leaving 10 bases between. In germline, CDR1 is SGHVS, CDR2 FNYEAQ. The complete variable domain, with remaining parts taken from reference TRBV7-6 and TRBJ2-6, reads GAGVSQSPRYKVTKRGQDVALRCDPISGHVSLYWYRQALGQGPEFLTYFNYEAQQDKSGLPNDRFSAERPEGSISTLTIQRTEQRDSAMYRCASSPDTTGANVLTFGAGSRLTVL.

This chain uses TRBV30 with TRBJ2-1; 8 bases align to TRBD2. The CDR3 totals 17 residues. Germline CDR1 GTSNPN, CDR2 SVGIG (reference sequence). The J segment lost 7 bases and the V segment lost 2 bases, leaving 16 bases of the junction unmatched. The CDR3 region is CAWSFFRTSRASNEQFF. The CDR3 DNA follows: TGTGCCTGGAGTTTTTTTAGGACTAGCCGGGCCTCAAATGAGCAGTTCTTC.

This clonotype was seen a handful of times. J is TRBJ2-5 and V is TRBV11-2, with unresolved D. The CDR3 runs to 16 residues. Deletions cut 3 bases from V and 2 bases from J, with 16 bases between. CDR1 SGHAT and CDR2 FQNNGV come from the germline V gene. The CDR3 spells CASSFLDWQEQETQYF. The CDR3 DNA reads as TGTGCCAGCAGCTTTCTAGATTGGCAGGAACAAGAGACCCAGTACTTC. The whole variable domain, remainder taken from reference TRBV11-2 and TRBJ2-5, is EAGVAQSPRYKIIEKRQSVAFWCNPISGHATLYWYQQILGQGPKLLIQFQNNGVVDDSQLPKDRFSAERLKGVDSTLKIQPAKLEDSAVYLCASSFLDWQEQETQYFGPGTRLLVL.

This clonotype was seen at least ten times. The chain has TRBV5-6 and TRBJ2-5; TRBD2 agrees at 8 bases. The V gene's germline CDR1 is SGHDT and CDR2 YYEEEE. This CDR3 spans 14 amino acids. V gave up 2 bases and J gave up 5 bases; unmatched junction bases: 5. CDR3 in amino acids: CASSFRSGKETQYF. The CDR3 DNA is TGTGCCAGCAGCTTCCGTAGCGGGAAGGAGACCCAGTACTTC.

The chain uses TRBV15 and TRBJ1-2; D not certain. CDR1 and CDR2 from the germline V gene are LNHNV and YYDKDF (reference sequence). This CDR3 spans 15 amino acids. The V gene lost 0 bases and the J gene lost 2 bases, with 10 bases spanning the gap. The CDR3 spells CATSRDPTVNYGYTF. The CDR3 DNA reads TGTGCCACCAGCAGAGACCCGACGGTAAACTATGGCTACACCTTC.

The chain recombines TRBV2 with TRBJ2-3; 7 bases line up with TRBD2. Germline V gene lookup returns CDR1 SNHLY and CDR2 FYNNEI. Unmatched junction bases numbered 5, after V lost 2 bases and J lost 3 bases. CDR3 length: 15 residues. In DNA form, the CDR3 reads TGTGCCAGCAGTGAATCGGGGGGAGGGACAGATACGCAGTATTTT. Amino acid sequence: CASSESGGGTDTQYF.

The chain is built from TRBV21-1 and TRBJ2-3; TRBD1 reflects the table's D call only, with no check against the DNA. TRBV21-1 is an annotated pseudogene. This CDR3 region has 14 residues. For the CDR3, the DNA is TGTGCCAGCAAACCGGGACCCATAAGGAATACGCAGTATTTT. Protein product: CASKPGPIRNTQYF.

The table lists this clonotype with a few counts. The genes are TRBV6-2 or TRBV6-3 and TRBJ2-7, with no clear D. The CDR3 loop spans 10 amino acids. Germline V CDR1 and CDR2: MNHEY, SVGEGT. With 10 bases removed from V and 3 bases from J, the gap between germline ends came to 7 bases. The DNA for the CDR3 is TGTGCCATTACAAGCTACGAGCAGTACTTC. Its translation is CAITSYEQYF.

The chain has TRBV5-1 and TRBJ2-5; 7 nucleotides match TRBD2. This CDR3 region has 15 residues. Germline CDR1 SGHRS, CDR2 YFSETQ. The V gene end was trimmed by 4 bases and the J gene end by 4 bases; junction bases not matched to a gene: 10. CDR3 amino acids: CASSARDWGGETQYF. The CDR3 DNA reads as TGCGCCAGCAGCGCCAGGGACTGGGGGGGAGAGACCCAGTACTTC.

The chain has TRBV7-9 and TRBJ1-2; 12 nucleotides align to TRBD1. The CDR3 loop spans 17 amino acids. Germline CDR1 is SEHNR and CDR2 is FQNEAQ (reference sequence). V dropped 4 bases and J dropped 3; count of bases not matched to a gene: 9. The CDR3 nucleotides are TGTGCCAGCAGCTATACCGGGACAGGGGGCGCGTACTATGGCTACACCTTC. This gives the protein CASSYTGTGGAYYGYTF. The full variable domain, rest sourced from reference TRBV7-9 and TRBJ1-2, is DTGVSQNPRHKITKRGQNVTFRCDPISEHNRLYWYRQTLGQGPEFLTYFQNEAQLEKSRLLSDRFSAERPKGSFSTLEIQRTEQGDSAMYLCASSYTGTGGAYYGYTFGSGTRLTVV.

The V call is TRBV24-1, the J call TRBJ2-7; 8 positions agree with TRBD2. Germline CDR1 KGHDR, CDR2 SFDVKD. With 6 bases clipped from V and 4 bases from J, the junction kept 7 bases outside the gene matches. The length of the CDR3 is 14 residues. The CDR3 DNA is TGTGCCACCAGTAGCGGGAGTGGGTCATACGAGCAGTACTTC. This sequence encodes CATSSGSGSYEQYF.

V usage is TRBV5-4 and J usage is TRBJ2-5; the D gene could be TRBD1 or TRBD2 (6 bases each). CDR1 is SGHNT, CDR2 YYREEE, per germline (reference sequence). The CDR3 contains 15 residues. Deletions cut 4 bases from V and 5 bases from J, with 18 bases between. CDR3 region: CASSPDGGRIETQYF. CDR3 DNA sequence: TGTGCCAGCAGCCCTGACGGGGGCCGGATCGAGACCCAGTACTTC.

This rearrangement joins TRBV7-6 to TRBJ2-5, with TRBD1 matching 9 bases. The CDR3 covers 15 residues. Unmatched junction bases numbered 9, after V lost 5 bases and J lost 5 bases. Germline V gene data show CDR1 as SGHVS and CDR2 as FNYEAQ. The CDR3 coding sequence is TGTGCCAGCAGCATCCGACCCGGGACAGGGGAGACCCAGTACTTC. Translating it yields CASSIRPGTGETQYF.

This clonotype was observed a few times. The V and J genes are TRBV29-1 and TRBJ1-4, with 11 bases identical to TRBD1. From germline, CDR1 is SQVTM and CDR2 ANQGSEA. The CDR3 length is 18 residues. The CDR3 DNA reads TGCTCCCAGACCGGCCGGGACAGGGGGATAGCTACTAATGAAAAACTGTTTTTT. Translating it yields CSQTGRDRGIATNEKLFF.

The V and J genes are TRBV10-3 and TRBJ1-1, with 7 bases lining up with TRBD1. Germline-derived CDR1 and CDR2 are ENHRY and SYGVKD. The length of the CDR3 is 14 residues. The V and J ends lost 4 bases and 1 base, in that order; junction bases with no gene match: 3. CDR3 nucleotides: TGTGCCATCAGTGCGCGGACAGGGAACACTGAAGCTTTCTTT. As protein: CAISARTGNTEAFF.

This clonotype was picked up a small number of times. CDR3 in amino acids: CASSPSWSTDTQYF. Here the CDR3 DNA reads TGTGCCAGCAGCCCGAGTTGGAGTACAGATACGCAGTATTTT. The V call is TRBV5-5, the J call TRBJ2-3; the D is unclear. The CDR3 is 14 residues long. CDR1 SGHKS and CDR2 YYEKEE come from the germline V gene (reference sequence). The V gene lost 4 bases and the J gene lost 3 bases, with 12 bases spanning the gap.

The table lists this clonotype with a few counts. This chain connects TRBV7-6 to TRBJ2-1, with 12 bases fitting TRBD2. The CDR3 sequence is 15 residues long. V gave up 3 bases and J gave up 8 bases; unmatched junction bases: 5. CDR1 is SGHVS, CDR2 FNYEAQ, per germline. CDR3 protein: CASSFRLAGEDEQFF. CDR3 bases: TGTGCCAGCAGCTTCAGACTAGCGGGAGAAGATGAGCAGTTCTTC.

This clonotype was seen a few times. This chain uses TRBV4-1 with TRBJ2-7, with D perhaps given as TRBD1 or TRBD2 (5 bases each). Germline CDR1 MGHRA, CDR2 YSYEKL. V lost 4 bases, J lost 0 bases, and 22 bases lay in between. The CDR3 loop spans 18 amino acids. In DNA form, the CDR3 reads TGCGCCAGCAGCCTTGGCCCCGGGGACCAGGGAAGCTCCTACGAGCAGTACTTC. Its protein product is CASSLGPGDQGSSYEQYF.

This clonotype was counted between two and nine times. V gene TRBV6-2 or TRBV6-3 combines with J gene TRBJ2-1; 8 bases match TRBD2. After removal of 2 bases from V and 12 bases from J, the junction contained 6 bases not matched to a gene. Germline assignment: CDR1 MNHEY and CDR2 SVGEGT. The CDR3 totals 13 residues. As DNA, the CDR3 is TGTGCCAGCAGTTACGGACTAGCTGATGGGCAGTTCTTC. It encodes CASSYGLADGQFF.

In its sample, this clonotype was seen a few times. V and J are TRBV7-3 and TRBJ2-1; maybe TRBD2 (6 bases). In germline, CDR1 is SGHTA, CDR2 FQGTGA. V gave up 3 bases and J gave up 6 bases, with 12 bases separating them. The length of the CDR3 is 14 residues. The chain's CDR3 is CASSFSGPGNEQFF. For the CDR3, the DNA is TGTGCCAGCAGCTTTAGCGGTCCTGGCAATGAGCAGTTCTTC.